These 29 T cell receptor beta chains came from one sample sequenced in a study of T cells in localized non-small cell lung cancer. Clones were read by immunoSEQ multiplex PCR, and TCRdb kept only the in-frame ones, dropping some. The data contain under 2,500 clones, 24% of them singletons. The sequencing here drew on normal lung tissue next to the tumor, taken before any cancer treatment. These receptors all stem from a male donor at least 60 years old with stage I lung adenocarcinoma.

This clone was found a few times. The chain employs TRBV28 and TRBJ1-5, with TRBD1 as a possible D gene (6 bases). This CDR3 has 14 amino acids. Trimming took 7 bases from V and 7 from J, leaving 17 bases between them. The germline V gene encodes CDR1 MDHEN and CDR2 SYDVKM. The CDR3 DNA is TGTGCCAGCATCAGGAACAGGGTTGGGCAGCCCCAGCATTTT. This sequence encodes CASIRNRVGQPQHF.

The sample holds a few counts of this clone. V usage is TRBV30 and J usage is TRBJ2-2, with D perhaps matching TRBD2 (6 bases). This CDR3 is built from 15 residues. V gave up 4 bases and J gave up 3 bases, with 15 bases separating them. Germline CDR1 reads GTSNPN; CDR2 reads SVGIG (reference sequence). This CDR3 is CAWNLGTDHTGELFF. The CDR3 coding sequence is TGTGCCTGGAATCTGGGGACTGACCACACCGGGGAGCTGTTTTTT.

The chain uses TRBV5-1 and TRBJ1-4; 9 positions agree with TRBD1. CDR3 size: 14 residues. Germline loops: CDR1 SGHRS, CDR2 YFSETQ. The V gene end was trimmed by 4 bases and the J gene end by 5 bases; junction bases not matched to a gene: 3. The CDR3 coding sequence is TGCGCCAGCAGCCAAGGACAGGGGAATGAAAAACTGTTTTTT. Protein product: CASSQGQGNEKLFF.

The chain uses TRBV5-1 and TRBJ2-7; weak D call: TRBD1 (6 bases). Germline V gene lookup returns CDR1 SGHRS and CDR2 YFSETQ. This CDR3 region has 15 residues. Trimming took 4 bases from V and 1 from J, leaving 15 bases between them. This chain's CDR3 is CASSQTGHASYEQYF. The DNA of the CDR3 is TGCGCCAGCAGCCAGACAGGTCATGCATCCTACGAGCAGTACTTC. Looking up the rest from reference TRBV5-1 and TRBJ2-7 gives the full variable domain: KAGVTQTPRYLIKTRGQQVTLSCSPISGHRSVSWYQQTPGQGLQFLFEYFSETQRNKGNFPGRFSGRQFSNSRSEMNVSTLELGDSALYLCASSQTGHASYEQYFGPGTRLTVT.

Worth noting for this clone: Read coverage stops 4 residues before the CDR3 terminus; the germline J gene supplies the remainder. Other DNA sequences in this specimen translate into the identical CDR3. The chain uses TRBV30 and TRBJ1-5, with D perhaps matching TRBD1 (5 bases). This CDR3 is 14 amino acids long. Germline CDR1 GTSNPN, CDR2 SVGIG (reference sequence). The CDR3 is CAWSGVGDGQPQHF. Partial CDR3 DNA: TGTGCCTGGAGCGGGGTGGGGGACGGGCAG.

This sequence joins TRBV6-8 and TRBJ2-2; no reliable D call. V was shortened by 2 bases and J by 7 bases, with 11 bases between the two germline ends. The length of the CDR3 is 14 residues. Germline assignment: CDR1 MNHGY and CDR2 SAAAGT. Here the CDR3 reads CASSYTPLSGELFF. As DNA, the CDR3 is TGTGCCAGCAGTTACACCCCTCTCAGCGGGGAGCTGTTTTTT.

The chain has TRBV29-1 and TRBJ2-5, with D perhaps given as TRBD1 or TRBD2 (6 bases each). Trimming pared 4 bases from V and 4 bases from J, leaving 10 bases between. Germline values: CDR1 SQVTM, CDR2 ANQGSEA. The CDR3 runs to 12 residues. The CDR3 DNA reads TGCAGCGTTGGTGGGGGGCTAGAGACCCAGTACTTC. Translating gives CSVGGGLETQYF.

The CDR3 is CASTEGLAGLSSYNEQFF. The DNA for the CDR3 is TGTGCCAGCACCGAAGGACTAGCGGGACTGAGCTCCTACAATGAGCAGTTCTTC. This sequence joins TRBV11-3 and TRBJ2-1, with 12 bases identical to TRBD2. The CDR3 length is 18 residues. The V gene's germline CDR1 is SGHNT and CDR2 YENEEA. J gave up 0 bases and V 7 bases, and 10 bases lay outside the gene matches.

By share, this clone counts as medium-sized (0.01 to 0.1%). The V call is TRBV9, the J call TRBJ2-2; no clear D gene. The CDR3 runs 13 residues. V lost 1 base to trimming and J lost 6 bases, with 7 bases between them. Germline CDR1 SGDLS, CDR2 YYNGEE. The CDR3 sequence is CASSVSAPGELFF. The CDR3 region has the DNA TGTGCCAGCAGCGTATCTGCGCCCGGGGAGCTGTTTTTT.

This clone appeared a few times. At the DNA level, this CDR3 is encoded by other sequences in the same sample as well. The chain links TRBV30 to TRBJ1-5; no firm D call. The CDR3 consists of 13 residues. V was shortened by 2 bases and J by 1 base, with 6 bases between the two germline ends. The germline gives CDR1 GTSNPN, CDR2 SVGIG (reference sequence). CDR3 nucleotides: TGTGCCTGGAGTACTGGAAGCAATCAGCCCCAGCATTTT. The encoded protein is CAWSTGSNQPQHF.

In this sample, this clone turned up a few times. This sequence joins TRBV11-3 and TRBJ2-7; D is unresolved. Germline-derived CDR1 and CDR2 are SGHNT and YENEEA. The length of the CDR3 is 15 residues. V was pared by 5 bases and J by 3 bases, with 17 bases between. The DNA of the CDR3 is TGTGCCAGCAGCCCCACCCGTGGCAACCTCTACGAGCAGTACTTC. Translating it yields CASSPTRGNLYEQYF.

This clone is labeled as medium-sized (0.01 to 0.1%). The genes are TRBV28 and TRBJ1-2; 9 nucleotides agree with TRBD1. The V gene end was trimmed by 6 bases and the J gene end by 7 bases; junction bases not matched to a gene: 9. This CDR3 is 14 amino acids long. Germline V CDR1 and CDR2: MDHEN, SYDVKM. The chain's CDR3 is CASRSPGTGSGYTF. CDR3 in DNA: TGTGCCAGCAGGTCTCCCGGGACAGGGAGTGGCTACACCTTC.

Judged by abundance, this clone is medium-sized (0.01 to 0.1%). The chain links TRBV28 to TRBJ2-2; 11 nucleotides align to TRBD2. The V gene's germline CDR1 is MDHEN and CDR2 SYDVKM. There are 14 residues in the CDR3. J gave up 1 base and V 8 bases, and 0 bases lay outside the gene matches. The CDR3 reads CASLAGGNTGELFF. In DNA form, the CDR3 reads TGTGCCAGCCTAGCGGGGGGGAACACCGGGGAGCTGTTTTTT.

By share, this clone counts as large. The chain employs TRBV19 and TRBJ2-6, with D unclear. Germline assignment: CDR1 LNHDA and CDR2 SQIVND (reference sequence). This CDR3 spans 14 amino acids. Trimming left V 4 bases short and J 0 bases short, with 4 bases between. This CDR3 reads CASSKNSGANVLTF. For the CDR3, the DNA is TGTGCCAGTAGTAAGAACTCTGGGGCCAACGTCCTGACTTTC.

This clone was seen a few times. The chain joins TRBV30 to TRBJ1-6, with TRBD1 identical over 8 bases. The V gene's germline CDR1 is GTSNPN and CDR2 SVGIG (reference sequence). This CDR3 has 15 amino acids. V dropped 4 bases and J dropped 6; count of bases not matched to a gene: 8. As DNA, the CDR3 is TGTGCCTGGAATCGGGACAGGAGCCGTAATTCACCCCTCCACTTT. It yields the protein CAWNRDRSRNSPLHF.

This chain uses TRBV18 with TRBJ1-5; TRBD1 matches 7 bases. In germline, CDR1 is KGHSH, CDR2 LQKENI. The V gene end was trimmed by 6 bases and the J gene end by 11 bases; junction bases not matched to a gene: 10. CDR3 length: 13 amino acids. The CDR3 here is CASSLNKQGAQHF. Here the CDR3 DNA reads TGTGCCAGCTCCCTCAATAAGCAGGGGGCCCAGCATTTT.

There are a few counts of this clone. The gene calls are TRBV5-1 and TRBJ1-1; TRBD1 matches at 7 bases. This CDR3 contains 14 residues. The germline CDR1 and CDR2 sequences are SGHRS and YFSETQ. The trim removed 4 bases at V and 4 bases at J, leaving 7 bases unmatched. The DNA of the CDR3 is TGCGCCAGCAGCACGGGACAGTCCTTCACTGAAGCTTTCTTT. Translating gives CASSTGQSFTEAFF.

V gene TRBV28 combines with J gene TRBJ2-1; no reliable D call. Trimming took off 5 bases at V and 4 bases at J, with 9 bases between the two ends. The germline V gene encodes CDR1 MDHEN and CDR2 SYDVKM. This CDR3 is 13 amino acids long. Written as DNA, the CDR3 is TGTGCCAGCAGTCCCGACAAATACAATGAGCAGTTCTTC. Its translation: CASSPDKYNEQFF.

The chain carries TRBV18 and TRBJ2-7; TRBD1 is a possible D gene (5 bases). CDR3 length: 15 residues. Trimming pared 3 bases from V and 5 bases from J, leaving 17 bases between. Germline V gene data show CDR1 as KGHSH and CDR2 as LQKENI. CDR3 in amino acids: CASSPSAGMTNEQYF. DNA for the CDR3: TGTGCCAGCTCACCGTCCGCAGGGATGACGAACGAGCAGTACTTC.

This clone was observed a few times. The chain employs TRBV6-7 and TRBJ1-6; D remains ambiguous. TRBV6-7 is an ORF; its function is uncertain. There are 11 residues in the CDR3. Trimming removed 4 bases from V and 14 bases from J, with 9 bases in between. CDR3 loop: CASSSGSALHF. The CDR3 nucleotides read TGTGCCAGCAGTTCAGGATCGGCCCTCCACTTT.

The chain has TRBV7-6 and TRBJ2-2; TRBD2 is a possible D gene (6 bases). This CDR3 spans 15 amino acids. Trimming cost V 5 bases and J 7 bases, with 17 bases left between them. In germline, CDR1 is SGHVS, CDR2 FNYEAQ. The CDR3 reads CASSRGTQKHGELFF. CDR3 DNA sequence: TGTGCCAGCAGCCGAGGGACTCAGAAGCACGGGGAGCTGTTTTTT.

In this sample, this clone is medium-sized. This chain uses TRBV11-3 with TRBJ1-6; a weak D match, TRBD1 (5 bases). V lost 3 bases, J lost 6 bases, and 12 bases lay in between. Germline V gene data show CDR1 as SGHNT and CDR2 as YENEEA. This CDR3 is 15 amino acids long. The CDR3 spells CASSLAGTVNSPLHF. DNA for the CDR3: TGTGCCAGCAGCTTGGCCGGGACGGTTAATTCACCCCTCCACTTT.

In its sample, this clone is medium-sized. J is TRBJ1-1 and V is TRBV11-3; 7 bases are shared with TRBD1. Germline trimming cut 4 bases from V and 1 base from J; bases unmatched to any gene: 6. CDR1 SGHNT and CDR2 YENEEA come from the germline V gene. The CDR3 spans 15 residues. The CDR3 is CASSSPTGWNTEAFF. CDR3 nucleotide sequence: TGTGCCAGCAGCTCTCCGACAGGGTGGAACACTGAAGCTTTCTTT.

In its sample, this clone is medium-sized (0.01 to 0.1%). The chain couples TRBV12-5 to TRBJ2-1; D possibly matches TRBD1 or TRBD2 (5 bases each). CDR3 length: 12 residues. CDR1 LGHNT and CDR2 FRNRAP come from the germline V gene. CDR3 loop: CASNRGDGEQFF. The CDR3, as DNA: TGTGCCAGCAATCGGGGCGACGGTGAGCAGTTCTTC.

The V gene is TRBV19, the J gene TRBJ1-2; possibly TRBD1 for D (6 bases). Germline V CDR1 and CDR2: LNHDA, SQIVND (reference sequence). The V and J ends lost 9 bases and 0 bases respectively, with 17 bases between them. The CDR3 covers 15 residues. The CDR3 here is CASLRDIFTNYGYTF. The CDR3 region has the DNA TGTGCCAGCCTCCGGGACATCTTTACTAACTATGGCTACACCTTC.

This clone is medium-sized (0.01 to 0.1%) in the sample. The V gene is TRBV11-3, the J gene TRBJ1-4, with D possibly matching TRBD1 (6 bases). V lost 4 bases and J lost 5, with 23 bases in between. CDR1 is SGHNT, CDR2 YENEEA, per germline. The CDR3 sequence is 18 residues long. CDR3 protein: CASSSRTALIAPNEKLFF. Written as DNA, the CDR3 is TGTGCCAGCAGCTCTAGGACAGCCCTGATTGCGCCGAATGAAAAACTGTTTTTT.

The sample holds a few counts of this clone. The V gene is TRBV9, the J gene TRBJ1-6, with 10 bases that match TRBD1. Looked up from germline, CDR1 is SGDLS and CDR2 is YYNGEE. The ends lost 6 bases at V and 9 bases at J; junction bases unmatched: 6. There are 14 residues in the CDR3. Here the CDR3 reads CASTPRTGGSPLHF. The CDR3 DNA is TGTGCCAGCACCCCGAGGACAGGGGGTTCACCCCTCCACTTT.

By sample fraction, this clone is medium-sized. This chain links TRBV6-8 with TRBJ2-3; D unclear. This CDR3 has 14 amino acids. V was pared by 4 bases and J by 5 bases, with 13 bases between. The germline CDR1 and CDR2 sequences are MNHGY and SAAAGT. Written as DNA, the CDR3 is TGTGCCAGCAGTTTTGTAACAGCCTTAGATACGCAGTATTTT. Translating it yields CASSFVTALDTQYF.

The V gene is TRBV6-8, the J gene TRBJ2-1; 9 bases are shared with TRBD1. J was trimmed by 8 bases and V by 2 bases; bases with no gene match: 10. The CDR3 has 16 amino acids. The germline V gene encodes CDR1 MNHGY and CDR2 SAAAGT. CDR3 nucleotides: TGTGCCAGCAGTTACCGCATGACAGGGGGTATCGATGAGCAGTTCTTC. The encoded protein is CASSYRMTGGIDEQFF.